Below are 2 T cell receptor beta chains sequenced from a single sample in a study of CD8+ T cells in alopecia areata. The sample's treatment: oral pan-JAK inhibitor, 5-10 mg twice daily. RNA, once extracted, was reverse transcribed into cDNA for use as the sequencing template. Only in-frame clones appear in the TCRdb table, and some are missing; sequencing was by immunoSEQ multiplex PCR. The data show about 180,000 clones, roughly 50% seen once. The sample here was CD8+ T cells sorted from blood, taken at week 24, from a patient treated with tofacitinib. All receptors come from a human donor with alopecia areata.

This clone has only a few counts. V gene TRBV6-5 combines with J gene TRBJ1-2; D is uncertain. The CDR3 totals 13 residues. The germline V gene encodes CDR1 MNHEY and CDR2 SVGAGI. The ends were cut back, 1 base at V and 6 bases at J, with 9 bases in the middle. CDR3 residues: CASSYYGADGYTF. The CDR3 nucleotides read TGTGCCAGCAGTTACTACGGAGCGGATGGCTACACCTTC.

The sample holds a few counts of this clone. The gene calls are TRBV13 and TRBJ2-7, with 10 bases aligning to TRBD2. The ends lost 5 bases at V and 10 bases at J; junction bases unmatched: 14. The length of the CDR3 is 15 residues. Per germline, CDR1 PRHDT and CDR2 FYEKMQ (reference sequence). For the CDR3, the DNA is TGTGCCAGCAGCCCCCCGAACAGCGGGGGGGCCGAACAGTACTTC. Translating it yields CASSPPNSGGAEQYF.